What follows describes a single T cell receptor beta chain. Its antigen is not identified. This sample is drawn from a study of cytomegalovirus exposure and HLA in healthy donors. V was shortened by 0 bases and J by 6 bases, with 15 bases between the two germline ends. Per germline, CDR1 MNHEY and CDR2 SVGAGI. The CDR3 totals 16 residues. Study findings and constraints: In vitro experiments confirmed that three CMV-associated chains were specific for CMV antigens. A link between a missense DCLRE1C variant and TCR beta V- and J-gene trimming emerged from a later analysis.

This PCR relied on a set of 60 Vbeta primers and 13 Jbeta primers. Sequencing used immunoSEQ multiplex PCR; TCRdb keeps in-frame clones, though not all of them. The profile shows approximately 32,000 clones, more than 90% of them singletons. The chain links TRBV6-5 to TRBJ2-1, with D perhaps TRBD2 (5 bases). This sequence was found in a woman aged 18-30 years in good health and CMV-seronegative. The sequencing input was PBMCs. The CDR3 coding sequence is TGTGCCAGCAGTTACTCGCCACTAGTCCCGGGCAATGAGCAGTTCTTC. It is translated as CASSYSPLVPGNEQFF.